The sequence of this TCR beta chain was determined in a study of blood T cells in healthy people across ages. This clonotype was observed a few times. CDR1 and CDR2 (germline): MNHNS, SASEGT. V lost 4 bases, J lost 3 bases, and 9 bases lay in between. The CDR3 totals 13 residues. Using a J-beta primer mix together with a sample-barcoded 5' primer, a second PCR was run for about 6 to 11 cycles. TCRdb passed the 5' RACE reads through MiXCR, listing each CDR3 protein once. Among around 1.7 million distinct CDR3 sequences, roughly 27% were seen once, and the ten largest hold 7.7%. The sample consisted of blood. This chain connects TRBV6-1 to TRBJ1-1, with no clear D. The TCR originated in a woman under 40 in good health. The DNA of the CDR3 is TGTGCCAGCAGTGCCCCGGCGGACACTGAAGCTTTCTTT. This sequence encodes CASSAPADTEAFF.